This is a list of T cell receptor beta chains from one sample in a study of beta chain features in type 1 diabetes. The protocol was immunoSEQ multiplex PCR, while the TCRdb copy is restricted to in-frame clones and leaves out a portion. The sample has approximately 380,000 clones, less than 15% seen once. Sample: naive CD4+ T cells from blood. The receptor source for this set is a woman aged 18-30 years in good health. Both conserved end residues are part of each CDR3. D genes are given only for firm matches. Some rows mark clone size as missing; the rest say once, few, many or name a class of expanded clone.

TRBD1 TRBJ1-5 few TRBV7-9 CASTKTGAQPQHF TGTGCCAGCACCAAAACAGGGGCCCAGCCCCAGCATTTT
TRBD1 TRBJ1-2 NA TRBV7-9 CASSLGTGESRGYTF TGTGCCAGCAGCTTAGGGACAGGGGAGTCGAGGGGCTACACCTTC
NA TRBJ2-5 NA TRBV15 CATAGSPQETQYF TGTGCCACTGCAGGGTCCCCCCAAGAGACCCAGTACTTC
TRBD1 TRBJ2-7 few TRBV6-6 CASRLGTGGEYEQYF TGTGCCAGCAGACTCGGGACAGGGGGCGAATACGAGCAGTACTTC
NA TRBJ1-5 NA TRBV6-5 CASIRQNSNQPQHF TGTGCCAGCATTCGACAGAATAGCAATCAGCCCCAGCATTTT
TRBD2 TRBJ2-1 NA TRBV28 CASSPGEAGGVEQFF TGTGCCAGCAGTCCCGGCGAAGCGGGAGGAGTTGAGCAGTTCTTC
TRBD1 TRBJ2-7 NA TRBV28 CASSHRDREGLLYF TGTGCCAGCAGTCACCGGGACAGGGAGGGATTGCTGTACTTC
TRBD2 TRBJ2-7 few TRBV10-3 CAIRERERHEQYF TGTGCCATCAGGGAGCGGGAGCGGCACGAGCAGTACTTC
NA TRBJ1-5 NA TRBV15 CATSRDGGGFEDF TGTGCCACCAGCAGAGACGGCGGGGGTTTTGAGGATTTT
TRBD1 TRBJ2-5 NA TRBV5-1 CASSSGTGLQETQYF TGCGCCAGCAGCTCCGGGACAGGGCTTCAAGAGACCCAGTACTTC
NA TRBJ2-5 few TRBV9 CASSVAWGGGSTQYF TGTGCCAGCAGCGTAGCCTGGGGCGGGGGCTCGACCCAGTACTTC
NA TRBJ2-5 few TRBV18 CASSPHAGKETQYF TGTGCCAGCTCACCTCATGCAGGGAAAGAGACCCAGTACTTC
NA TRBJ1-2 few TRBV6-5 CASSYSSGAVTGYTF TGTGCCAGCAGTTACTCGAGCGGGGCCGTGACTGGCTACACCTTC
NA TRBJ1-3 NA TRBV9 CASSVAGAGSPGNTIYF TGTGCCAGCAGCGTAGCTGGGGCAGGGTCGCCTGGAAACACCATATATTTT
TRBD2 TRBJ2-7 few TRBV9 CASSVAPLAESSYEQYF TGTGCCAGCAGCGTAGCCCCCCTAGCGGAAAGCTCCTACGAGCAGTACTTC
TRBD2 TRBJ2-5 NA TRBV5-1 CASSLALAGARETQYF TGCGCCAGCAGCTTGGCATTAGCGGGAGCTCGTGAGACCCAGTACTTC
TRBD2 TRBJ2-1 NA TRBV5-1 CASSLGRPAGGDNNEQFF TGCGCCAGCAGCTTGGGCCGCCCAGCGGGGGGCGATAACAATGAGCAGTTCTTC
TRBD2 TRBJ2-7 NA TRBV18 CASSPGLAGGPNEQYF TGTGCCAGCTCACCAGGACTAGCGGGAGGGCCGAACGAGCAGTACTTC
NA TRBJ1-2 NA TRBV29-1 CSVVLGSAQYGYTF TGCAGCGTTGTCTTGGGCAGTGCGCAATATGGCTACACCTTC
TRBD2 TRBJ2-1 NA TRBV6-5 CASSYSGTNYNEQFF TGTGCCAGCAGTTACTCAGGGACTAACTACAATGAGCAGTTCTTC
NA TRBJ1-4 once TRBV7-9 CASSLTASRAEKLFF TGTGCCAGCAGCCTAACAGCCTCCCGTGCCGAAAAACTGTTTTTT
TRBD1 TRBJ2-7 NA TRBV30 CAWSAGQIYEQYF TGTGCCTGGAGTGCGGGACAGATCTACGAGCAGTACTTC
NA TRBJ2-1 NA TRBV4-3 CASSQAGYSYNEQFF TGCGCCAGCAGCCAAGCCGGTTACTCCTACAATGAGCAGTTCTTC
TRBD2 TRBJ2-3 NA TRBV9 CASNALAGVSDTQYF TGTGCCAGCAACGCATTAGCGGGAGTGTCAGATACGCAGTATTTT
NA TRBJ1-5 NA TRBV13 CASSATGLGNQPQHF TGTGCCAGCAGCGCTACAGGGTTGGGCAATCAGCCCCAGCATTTT
NA TRBJ2-5 NA TRBV23-1 CASSPPRLDGQETQYF TGCGCCAGCAGTCCCCCCCGACTAGACGGGCAAGAGACCCAGTACTTC
NA TRBJ2-7 few TRBV30 CAWSVKGRPYEQYF TGTGCCTGGAGTGTAAAGGGGCGTCCCTACGAGCAGTACTTC
TRBD1 TRBJ2-1 NA TRBV11-1 CASSSDRSNEQFF TGTGCCAGCAGCTCGGACAGGTCCAATGAGCAGTTCTTC